The 5 T cell receptor beta chains given below trace back to one sample, sequenced in a study of relationships among human T cell subsets. The Th1 cells were the flow-through after CD25, CD56 and CD294 bead selections. The T cell receptor alpha and beta CDR3 regions were amplified from mRNA by semiquantitative ARM-PCR. Tagged nested gene-specific primers were used first, then communal superprimers amplified exponentially. In TCRdb, the multiplex PCR reads were re-called with MiXCR into one record per CDR3 protein. The sample has 13,000 or so distinct CDR3 sequences, approximately 67% seen once; the top ten hold 25% to 30%. What was sequenced was CD4+ Th1 cells sorted from blood. These receptors were taken from a man between 40 and 49 years old in good health.

This rearrangement joins TRBV30 to TRBJ1-1, with D perhaps matching TRBD1 (5 bases). This CDR3 comprises 13 residues. V lost 0 bases, J lost 1 base, and 6 bases lay in between. Looked up from germline, CDR1 is GTSNPN and CDR2 is SVGIG (reference sequence). As DNA, the CDR3 is TGTGCCTGGAGTGTACAGGAGAACACTGAAGCTTTCTTT. Residues: CAWSVQENTEAFF.

The chain's CDR3 is CASSQEDPGNNEQFF. CDR3 DNA: TGCGCCAGCAGCCAAGAGGACCCCGGGAACAATGAGCAGTTCTTC. The J gene is TRBJ2-1, the V gene TRBV4-1; TRBD2 might be the D (5 bases). CDR1 and CDR2 from the germline V gene are MGHRA and YSYEKL. This CDR3 has 15 residues. The V and J ends lost 0 bases and 5 bases respectively, with 11 bases between them.

This clonotype was picked up one time. The chain has TRBV12-3 or TRBV12-4 and TRBJ2-3, with D unresolved. This CDR3 region has 12 residues. Trimming left V 8 bases short and J 2 bases short, with 8 bases between. The CDR3 sequence is CASGRITDTQYF. The DNA of the CDR3 is TGTGCCAGCGGCCGCATCACAGATACGCAGTATTTT.

The chain employs TRBV11-2 and TRBJ2-1; the match to TRBD2 covers 13 bases. Germline-derived CDR1 and CDR2 are SGHAT and FQNNGV. The CDR3 covers 20 residues. With V trimmed by 5 bases and J by 6 bases, 19 bases remained unmatched. The CDR3 DNA sequence: TGTGCCAGCAGCCCCGACCGACTAGCGGGAGGCCAACAATCCCCCAATGAGCAGTTCTTC. This codes for CASSPDRLAGGQQSPNEQFF.

The chain uses TRBV11-2 and TRBJ2-1; 8 bases match TRBD1. The germline V gene encodes CDR1 SGHAT and CDR2 FQNNGV. The V and J ends lost 1 base and 7 bases, in that order; junction bases with no gene match: 6. This CDR3 has 15 residues. CDR3 amino acids: CASSLVGQEANEQFF. The DNA for the CDR3 is TGTGCCAGCAGCTTAGTGGGACAGGAGGCGAATGAGCAGTTCTTC.